This TCR beta chain is drawn from a study of blood T cell repertoires in COVID-19. Across the study: Whether acute or convalescent, the COVID-19 samples came from the United States, Italy and Spain.

This CDR3 is built from 14 residues. V lost 4 bases and J lost 3; bases outside the gene matches: 7. Germline V CDR1 and CDR2: SGHRS, YFSETQ. The method was immunoSEQ multiplex PCR; TCRdb's version includes in-frame clones alone and lacks a portion of them. The sample lists more than 250,000 clones; about 87% were seen once. Followed longitudinally, the Seattle patients had been enrolled during active infection. The sequence was obtained from a woman between 50 and 59 years old with COVID-19, enrolled during active disease. The source material was peripheral blood. V and J are TRBV5-1 and TRBJ2-7, with 7 bases fitting TRBD2. CDR3 DNA sequence: TGCGCCAGCAGCGAGCGGCGGGGGAACTACGAGCAGTACTTC. Its translation: CASSERRGNYEQYF. The whole variable domain, filled in from reference TRBV5-1 and TRBJ2-7, reads KAGVTQTPRYLIKTRGQQVTLSCSPISGHRSVSWYQQTPGQGLQFLFEYFSETQRNKGNFPGRFSGRQFSNSRSEMNVSTLELGDSALYLCASSERRGNYEQYFGPGTRLTVT.